One and the same sample provided the 27 T cell receptor beta chains below, sequenced in a study of shared clonotypes between healthy human individuals. Generated by immunoSEQ multiplex PCR, the TCRdb table keeps only in-frame clones and is missing some. The sample has around 2.5 million clones; more than 85% are singletons. Sequenced material: naive CD4+ T cells from PBMCs. As for subset: CD45RA+ positively selected. Receptors originate from a man between 18 and 29 years old in good health. Some clones in this sample may be carry-over from other donors' samples.

The chain combines TRBV4-3 with TRBJ1-2; D is unresolved. The CDR3 consists of 12 residues. The germline V gene has CDR1 LGHNA and CDR2 YSLEER. The V gene lost 0 bases and the J gene lost 6 bases, with 5 bases spanning the gap. The CDR3 spells CASSQDGDGYTF. For the CDR3, the DNA is TGCGCCAGCAGCCAAGATGGGGATGGCTACACCTTC.

The chain carries TRBV7-9 and TRBJ2-2; 12 positions agree with TRBD2. V shed 2 bases, J shed 4 bases, and the junction held 11 bases outside the gene matches. Germline V gives CDR1 SEHNR, CDR2 FQNEAQ (reference sequence). The CDR3 spans 19 residues. The CDR3 nucleotides read TGTGCCAGCAGCTTATATCGACTAGCGGGAGATACAGGCACCGGGGAGCTGTTTTTT. Translating it yields CASSLYRLAGDTGTGELFF.

V gene TRBV9 combines with J gene TRBJ2-3; 14 bases are a match to TRBD2. CDR1 is SGDLS and CDR2 is YYNGEE in the germline V gene. With V trimmed by 4 bases and J by 6 bases, 4 bases remained unmatched. The CDR3 is 15 amino acids. The CDR3 DNA sequence: TGTGCCAGCAGCTTTCGACTAGCGGGGGGGGATACGCAGTATTTT. It yields the protein CASSFRLAGGDTQYF.

This sequence joins TRBV7-9 and TRBJ1-3; the match to TRBD1 covers 11 bases. The CDR3 extends over 17 amino acids. V lost 3 bases, J lost 2 bases, and 6 bases stayed unmatched. CDR1 and CDR2 (germline): SEHNR, FQNEAQ (reference sequence). The CDR3 sequence is CASSFLLGQGAGNTIYF. The CDR3, as DNA: TGTGCCAGCAGCTTCCTCTTGGGACAGGGGGCTGGAAACACCATATATTTT.

This clone was counted between two and nine times. V is TRBV4-2 and J is TRBJ2-1; TRBD2 agrees at 8 bases. CDR1 and CDR2 from the germline V gene are LGHNA and YNFKEQ. V lost 4 bases, J lost 8 bases, and 7 bases stayed unmatched. The CDR3 consists of 14 residues. This chain's CDR3 is CASSPAREAYEQFF. Written as DNA, the CDR3 is TGTGCCAGCAGCCCGGCGCGGGAGGCGTATGAGCAGTTCTTC.

V gene TRBV7-2 combines with J gene TRBJ2-7; D remains unclear. In germline, CDR1 is SGHTA, CDR2 FQGNSA. This CDR3 has 12 residues. V was trimmed by 5 bases and J by 2 bases, leaving 7 bases between them. This chain's CDR3 is CASSQSTYEQYF. The CDR3 region has the DNA TGTGCCAGCAGCCAATCTACCTACGAGCAGTACTTC.

The V call is TRBV1, the J call TRBJ2-7; TRBD2 is taken as the D call from the table, unchecked against the DNA. TRBV1 is an annotated pseudogene. The CDR3 length is 13 residues. CDR3 in DNA: TGCACCAGCAGCCAAGGTACGGGTAGCGAGCAGTACTTC. Translating gives CTSSQGTGSEQYF.

This clone was picked up a small number of times. The V call is TRBV5-1, the J call TRBJ2-7, with 10 bases aligning to TRBD1. This CDR3 contains 14 residues. Germline loops: CDR1 SGHRS, CDR2 YFSETQ. The ends lost 4 bases at V and 8 bases at J; junction bases unmatched: 9. CDR3 loop: CASSLDGTGAKQYF. The CDR3 DNA sequence: TGCGCCAGCAGCCTTGACGGGACAGGGGCTAAGCAGTACTTC.

On this clone: Other DNA sequences in the same sample also yield this CDR3. This chain links TRBV5-1 with TRBJ2-3; the D gene is possibly TRBD1 (5 bases). There are 14 residues in the CDR3. Germline assignment: CDR1 SGHRS and CDR2 YFSETQ. Trimming stripped 2 bases from V and 1 base from J, with 8 bases between. In DNA, the CDR3 is TGCGCCAGCAGCTTAGGACACCGCACAGATACGCAGTATTTT. Translated, it gives CASSLGHRTDTQYF.

The rearrangement joins TRBV25-1 to TRBJ1-1; TRBD1 might be the D (5 bases). This CDR3 spans 17 amino acids. V was clipped by 4 bases and J by 5 bases, with 23 bases between them. CDR1 and CDR2 (germline): MGHDK, SYGVNS. The CDR3 nucleotides read TGTGCCAGCAGTGCCGAGACAGACTTTCCTTTAGGGACTGAAGCTTTCTTT. This sequence encodes CASSAETDFPLGTEAFF.

The chain carries TRBV5-4 and TRBJ1-1; perhaps TRBD1 as D (5 bases). Germline CDR1 SGHNT, CDR2 YYREEE (reference sequence). Trimming pared 4 bases from V and 7 bases from J, leaving 23 bases between. This CDR3 has 16 amino acids. The CDR3, as DNA: TGTGCCAGCAGCCCACCCCCAGGGAGATCTCCGGGTGAAGCTTTCTTT. It translates to CASSPPPGRSPGEAFF.

This sequence joins TRBV6-6 and TRBJ2-7; 11 bases fit TRBD1. The junction had 4 bases not matched to a gene; V was cut back by 6 bases and J by 3 bases. Germline lookup yields CDR1 MNHNY and CDR2 SVGAGI (reference sequence). CDR3 length: 14 residues. In nucleotides, the CDR3 is TGTGCCAGCAGCGAGGGACAGGGGGGCTACGAGCAGTACTTC. It specifies CASSEGQGGYEQYF.

The CDR3 nucleotides are TGTGCCAGCAGCGTAGCCACCTCGGGACAGGGGAGGGGAGAGACCCAGTACTTC. It yields the protein CASSVATSGQGRGETQYF. The chain recombines TRBV9 with TRBJ2-5, with TRBD1 matching 10 bases. V shed 0 bases, J shed 4 bases, and the junction held 12 bases outside the gene matches. Germline-derived CDR1 and CDR2 are SGDLS and YYNGEE. This CDR3 comprises 18 residues.

This rearrangement joins TRBV9 to TRBJ2-2; D unresolved. This CDR3 is built from 14 residues. Trimming took 0 bases from V and 5 from J, leaving 8 bases between them. Germline V gene sequence: CDR1 SGDLS, CDR2 YYNGEE. The CDR3 reads CASSVGHLTGELFF. The CDR3 bases are TGTGCCAGCAGCGTAGGCCACCTGACCGGGGAGCTGTTTTTT.

The chain employs TRBV5-1 and TRBJ1-1, with unresolved D. This CDR3 is built from 15 residues. Trimming cost V 1 base and J 3 bases, with 13 bases left between them. Germline CDR1 SGHRS, CDR2 YFSETQ. CDR3 residues: CASSLLPGMDTEAFF. As DNA, the CDR3 is TGCGCCAGCAGCTTGCTCCCGGGGATGGACACTGAAGCTTTCTTT.

This clone appeared a single time. The gene calls are TRBV4-1 and TRBJ2-3; 10 bases line up with TRBD2. CDR1 and CDR2 (germline): MGHRA, YSYEKL. V shed 0 bases and J 8 bases; nucleotides not matched to a gene: 5. The CDR3 consists of 15 residues. CDR3 in amino acids: CASSQEAGGPGTQYF. The CDR3 bases are TGCGCCAGCAGCCAAGAAGCGGGAGGGCCGGGTACGCAGTATTTT.

CDR3 loop: CASSQDWAGVAYEQYF. CDR3 coding DNA: TGTGCCAGCAGCCAAGATTGGGCAGGGGTTGCCTACGAGCAGTACTTC. The chain has TRBV14 and TRBJ2-7, with D tentatively TRBD1 (6 bases). CDR1 and CDR2 (germline): SGHDN, FVKESK. CDR3 length equals 16 residues. The V and J ends lost 0 bases and 2 bases respectively, with 14 bases between them. Variable domain in full (rest from reference TRBV14 and TRBJ2-7): EAGVTQFPSHSVIEKGQTVTLRCDPISGHDNLYWYRRVMGKEIKFLLHFVKESKQDESGMPNNRFLAERTGGTYSTLKVQPAELEDSGVYFCASSQDWAGVAYEQYFGPGTRLTVT.

This rearrangement joins TRBV28 to TRBJ2-1, with TRBD2 identical over 10 bases. Trimming cost V 6 bases and J 4 bases; bases outside gene matches: 9. The CDR3 sequence is 16 residues long. From germline, CDR1 is MDHEN and CDR2 SYDVKM. CDR3 DNA: TGTGCCAGCAGACTCCAGGGACTAGCGAATTACAATGAGCAGTTCTTC. Encoded protein: CASRLQGLANYNEQFF.

The chain joins TRBV6-5 to TRBJ1-2; the match to TRBD1 covers 7 bases. Germline loops: CDR1 MNHEY, CDR2 SVGAGI. V shed 6 bases and J 4 bases; nucleotides not matched to a gene: 5. The CDR3 runs 13 residues. Written as DNA, the CDR3 is TGTGCCAGCAGCGCGGGACAGACCTATGGCTACACCTTC. This sequence encodes CASSAGQTYGYTF.

This rearrangement joins TRBV5-1 to TRBJ2-2, with 8 bases aligning to TRBD1. Trimming removed 4 bases from V and 5 bases from J; junction bases left unmatched: 7. Looked up from germline, CDR1 is SGHRS and CDR2 is YFSETQ. The length of the CDR3 is 15 residues. Written as DNA, the CDR3 is TGCGCCAGCAGCCGGGCAGACAGGGGAACCGGGGAGCTGTTTTTT. As protein: CASSRADRGTGELFF.

This chain links TRBV27 with TRBJ2-3; weak D call: TRBD2 (6 bases). V gave up 5 bases and J gave up 4 bases, with 22 bases separating them. The CDR3 covers 17 residues. CDR1 is MNHEY, CDR2 SMNVEV, per germline (reference sequence). The CDR3 DNA reads TGTGCCAGCAGTCCCGGGGCGACGGGAGTATTTCCAGATACGCAGTATTTT. Translated, it gives CASSPGATGVFPDTQYF.

The rearrangement uses TRBV5-1 and TRBJ2-1; a possible D gene is TRBD2 (6 bases). Germline CDR1 reads SGHRS; CDR2 reads YFSETQ. This CDR3 is built from 13 residues. V lost 5 bases to trimming and J lost 13 bases, with 19 bases between them. The CDR3 DNA reads as TGCGCCAGCAGTCCGTGGGGGGAAGGTGAACAGTTCTTC. It yields the protein CASSPWGEGEQFF.

The V gene is TRBV29-1, the J gene TRBJ2-5; the D is unclear. The germline CDR1 and CDR2 sequences are SQVTM and ANQGSEA. The CDR3 loop spans 13 amino acids. Trimming removed 1 base from V and 0 bases from J, with 6 bases in between. This chain's CDR3 is CSVEGPYQETQYF. In DNA form, the CDR3 reads TGCAGCGTTGAAGGTCCGTACCAAGAGACCCAGTACTTC.

J is TRBJ2-3 and V is TRBV6-6; 7 bases agree with TRBD2. Germline V gene lookup returns CDR1 MNHNY and CDR2 SVGAGI (reference sequence). The length of the CDR3 is 16 residues. After removal of 0 bases from V and 2 bases from J, the junction contained 5 bases not matched to a gene. The CDR3 region has the DNA TGTGCCAGCAGTTACTCTCTAGCGGATCACACAGATACGCAGTATTTT. Translation: CASSYSLADHTDTQYF.

V is TRBV6-1 and J is TRBJ2-7, with a weak D call TRBD2 (5 bases). The V end was cut by 6 bases, the J end by 6 bases, with 18 bases between. CDR3 length: 14 residues. CDR1 is MNHNS and CDR2 is SASEGT in the germline V gene. CDR3 bases: TGTGCCAGCAGACCCGAGCAGAGGGCGGGCGAGCAGTACTTC. Its protein is CASRPEQRAGEQYF.

V usage is TRBV6-1 and J usage is TRBJ2-5; D not resolved. The CDR3 is 14 residues long. Germline V CDR1 and CDR2: MNHNS, SASEGT. V lost 8 bases to trimming and J lost 0 bases, with 13 bases between them. DNA for the CDR3: TGTGCCAGCTGCCTCGGGTCCAACCAAGAGACCCAGTACTTC. It yields the protein CASCLGSNQETQYF.

This chain links TRBV4-2 with TRBJ2-5, with D perhaps matching TRBD1 (5 bases). V was pared by 0 bases and J by 5 bases, with 16 bases between. The CDR3 has 16 residues. The germline gives CDR1 LGHNA, CDR2 YNFKEQ. CDR3 protein: CASSQDPGRGRETQYF. Written as DNA, the CDR3 is TGTGCCAGCAGCCAAGACCCGGGTAGGGGTAGGGAGACCCAGTACTTC.